The sequence of this T cell receptor beta chain was determined in a study of T cells in tuberculosis. As for the study in general: T cells were selected with CD1B tetramers loaded with glucose monomycolate. This South African cohort compared adolescents with or without latent tuberculosis against adults with active tuberculosis. General study points: Active tuberculosis TCR-alpha repertoires lay closer to GMM-specific TCRs than IGRA-negative controls, suggesting clonal expansion.

As regards this clone: The antigen is unknown.

Looked up from germline, CDR1 is WSHSY and CDR2 is SAAADI. CDR3 length: 14 residues. Trimming took 0 bases from V and 9 from J, leaving 15 bases between them. Produced via immunoSEQ multiplex PCR; TCRdb's table is partial and in-frame only. The data contain tens of thousands of clones, around 93% of them singletons. Noted time point: new active TB diagnosis, blood taken before or within 7 days of starting treatment. Active tuberculosis patients were new diagnoses, HIV-seronegative, South African, and aged 18 years or older. This receptor was taken from an adult with tuberculosis. The genes are TRBV10-2 and TRBJ2-7; possible D gene TRBD1, 6 bases. The source was PBMCs, collected at tuberculosis diagnosis. This chain's CDR3 is CASSESNRDVRQYF. The CDR3 DNA sequence: TGCGCCAGCAGTGAGTCGAACAGGGATGTAAGGCAGTACTTC.